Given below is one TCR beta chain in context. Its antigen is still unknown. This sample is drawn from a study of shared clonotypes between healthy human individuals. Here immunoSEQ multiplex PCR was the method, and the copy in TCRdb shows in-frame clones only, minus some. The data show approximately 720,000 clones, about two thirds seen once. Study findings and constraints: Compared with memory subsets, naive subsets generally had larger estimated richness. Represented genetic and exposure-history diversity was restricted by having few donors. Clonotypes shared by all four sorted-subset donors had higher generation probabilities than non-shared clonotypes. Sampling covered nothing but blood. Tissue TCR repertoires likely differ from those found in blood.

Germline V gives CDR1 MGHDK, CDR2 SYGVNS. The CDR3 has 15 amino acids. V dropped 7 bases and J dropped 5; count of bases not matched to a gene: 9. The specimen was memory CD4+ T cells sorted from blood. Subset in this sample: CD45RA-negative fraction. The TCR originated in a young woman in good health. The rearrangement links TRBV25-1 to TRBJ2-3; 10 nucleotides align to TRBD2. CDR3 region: CASTPLAGVEDTQYF. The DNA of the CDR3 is TGTGCCAGCACCCCTCTAGCGGGAGTGGAAGATACGCAGTATTTT.